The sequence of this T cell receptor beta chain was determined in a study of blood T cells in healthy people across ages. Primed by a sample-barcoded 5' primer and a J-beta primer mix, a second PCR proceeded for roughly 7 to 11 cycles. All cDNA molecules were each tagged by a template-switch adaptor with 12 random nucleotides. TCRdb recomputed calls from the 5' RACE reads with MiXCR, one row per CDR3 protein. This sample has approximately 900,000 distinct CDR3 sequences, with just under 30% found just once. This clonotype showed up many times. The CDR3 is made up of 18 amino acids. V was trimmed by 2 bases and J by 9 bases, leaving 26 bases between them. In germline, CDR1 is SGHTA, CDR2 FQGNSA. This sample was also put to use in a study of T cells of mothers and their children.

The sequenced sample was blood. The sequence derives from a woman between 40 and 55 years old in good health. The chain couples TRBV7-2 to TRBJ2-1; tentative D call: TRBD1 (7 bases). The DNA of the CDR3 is TGTGCCAGCAGCTTATCCCCGGCGGGACAGCCTAGTTATATTGAGCAGTTCTTC. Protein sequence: CASSLSPAGQPSYIEQFF.